Each of the 26 T cell receptor beta chains below was sequenced from the same sample in a study of blood T cell repertoires in COVID-19. Sequencing was performed with immunoSEQ multiplex PCR; in TCRdb, only in-frame clones are kept and a portion is missing. Here the sample spans hundreds of thousands of clones, more than 80% being singletons. Sequences were obtained from PBMCs or T cells enriched from blood (not recorded which). All receptors derive from a man aged 50 to 59 who had been exposed to COVID-19.

J is TRBJ1-6 and V is TRBV28; tentatively, D is TRBD1 (5 bases). Germline V gene sequence: CDR1 MDHEN, CDR2 SYDVKM. V dropped 7 bases and J dropped 5 bases, with 18 bases sitting between them. The CDR3 has 16 residues. CDR3 sequence reads: CASTPRRGTNNSPLHF. CDR3 DNA sequence: TGTGCCAGCACTCCCCGACGGGGGACCAATAATTCACCCCTCCACTTT.

The genes are TRBV3-1 (or the pseudogene TRBV3-2) and TRBJ1-6, with D possibly being TRBD1 (6 bases). Germline-derived CDR1 and CDR2 are LGHDT and YNNKEL (reference sequence). The V gene lost 1 base and the J gene lost 10 bases, with 17 bases spanning the gap. The CDR3 consists of 16 residues. The CDR3 protein is CASSQGSGKGESPLHF. CDR3 in DNA: TGTGCCAGCAGCCAAGGGAGTGGGAAGGGGGAGTCACCCCTCCACTTT.

The V and J genes are TRBV28 and TRBJ1-2, with 7 bases fitting TRBD1. CDR1 and CDR2 (germline): MDHEN, SYDVKM. The V and J ends lost 3 bases and 3 bases, in that order; junction bases with no gene match: 4. The CDR3 runs to 14 residues. The CDR3: CASSFTGADYGYTF. CDR3 bases: TGTGCCAGCAGTTTTACAGGGGCAGACTATGGCTACACCTTC.

The J gene is TRBJ1-4, the V gene TRBV5-1; D may be TRBD1 (6 bases). Trimming shortened V by 6 bases and J by 2 bases, and 14 bases separated the two germline ends. The CDR3 sequence is 15 residues long. In germline, CDR1 is SGHRS, CDR2 YFSETQ. CDR3 DNA sequence: TGCGCCAGCAAAACCGGGGGGGCCACTAATGAAAAACTGTTTTTT. Residues: CASKTGGATNEKLFF.

The V and J genes are TRBV5-1 and TRBJ2-3, with D perhaps matching TRBD1 (6 bases). The CDR3 has 16 amino acids. Germline V CDR1 and CDR2: SGHRS, YFSETQ. The V end was cut by 4 bases, the J end by 4 bases, with 19 bases between. DNA of the CDR3: TGCGCCAGCAGCACATCAGGGGCTGGTTCCTCAGATACGCAGTATTTT. This translates into CASSTSGAGSSDTQYF. Together with reference TRBV5-1 and TRBJ2-3, the CDR3 gives the full variable domain: KAGVTQTPRYLIKTRGQQVTLSCSPISGHRSVSWYQQTPGQGLQFLFEYFSETQRNKGNFPGRFSGRQFSNSRSEMNVSTLELGDSALYLCASSTSGAGSSDTQYFGPGTRLTVL.

The chain combines TRBV11-2 with TRBJ2-7, with 10 bases fitting TRBD1. CDR1 and CDR2 (germline): SGHAT, FQNNGV. The CDR3 runs to 15 residues. J gave up 4 bases and V 2 bases, and 5 bases lay outside the gene matches. Here the CDR3 reads CASSLSPGQGYEQYF. DNA of the CDR3: TGTGCCAGCAGCTTATCCCCGGGACAGGGGTACGAGCAGTACTTC.

As regards this clone: In the same sample, other DNA sequences code for this CDR3. The chain recombines TRBV2 with TRBJ1-6; 7 positions agree with TRBD1. The CDR3 totals 13 residues. V lost 3 bases and J lost 7; bases outside the gene matches: 0. The germline V gene encodes CDR1 SNHLY and CDR2 FYNNEI. CDR3 sequence: CASSDRGNSPLHF. CDR3 bases: TGTGCCAGCAGTGACAGGGGGAATTCACCCCTCCACTTT.

In this sample, this clone turned up once. The V and J genes are TRBV3-1 (or the pseudogene TRBV3-2) and TRBJ2-5, with D uncertain. Trimming stripped 0 bases from V and 9 bases from J, with 8 bases between. This CDR3 region has 12 residues. Germline lookup yields CDR1 LGHDT and CDR2 YNNKEL (reference sequence). CDR3 coding DNA: TGTGCCAGCAGCCAAGATAACGCGGCCCAGTACTTC. It is translated as CASSQDNAAQYF.

This chain uses TRBV5-1 with TRBJ2-1; TRBD2 matches 9 bases. The germline V gene encodes CDR1 SGHRS and CDR2 YFSETQ. The CDR3 runs 16 residues. J gave up 4 bases and V 2 bases, and 7 bases lay outside the gene matches. The CDR3 bases are TGCGCCAGCAGCTTCTTAGCGGGAGCATCTTACAATGAGCAGTTCTTC. It is translated as CASSFLAGASYNEQFF.

The CDR3 nucleotides read TGTGCCAGCAGTTTATTCAGCATAATGGGGACAGGGTCCTCCGGGGAGCTGTTTTTT. It specifies CASSLFSIMGTGSSGELFF. J is TRBJ2-2 and V is TRBV27, with 9 nucleotides matching TRBD1. The germline gives CDR1 MNHEY, CDR2 SMNVEV (reference sequence). V shed 1 base, J shed 6 bases, and the junction held 15 bases outside the gene matches. The CDR3 is 19 residues long.

In DNA form, the CDR3 reads TGTGCCAGTACCCAGGGGGAAAATCAGCCCCAGCATTTT. Amino acid sequence: CASTQGENQPQHF. The chain uses TRBV19 and TRBJ1-5; 7 bases are shared with TRBD1. V was clipped by 7 bases and J by 4 bases; unmatched bases: 4. In germline, CDR1 is LNHDA, CDR2 SQIVND (reference sequence). This CDR3 spans 13 amino acids.

The chain recombines TRBV27 with TRBJ1-1; D is unclear. Germline V CDR1 and CDR2: MNHEY, SMNVEV (reference sequence). V lost 5 bases, J lost 6 bases, and 7 bases lay in between. This CDR3 is built from 11 residues. For the CDR3, the DNA is TGTGCCAGCAGTCGGGGAGCTGAAGCTTTCTTT. Translated: CASSRGAEAFF.

The chain carries TRBV3-1 (or the pseudogene TRBV3-2) and TRBJ1-2; D gene unclear. Trimming shortened V by 3 bases and J by 3 bases, and 5 bases separated the two germline ends. Germline V gene sequence: CDR1 LGHDT, CDR2 YNNKEL (reference sequence). The CDR3 loop spans 12 amino acids. CDR3 loop: CASSQGDYGYTF. CDR3 DNA: TGTGCCAGCAGCCAGGGCGACTATGGCTACACCTTC.

This clone was seen only a few times. This sequence joins TRBV27 and TRBJ1-1; no reliable D call. The germline gives CDR1 MNHEY, CDR2 SMNVEV (reference sequence). Trimming removed 6 bases at V and 6 bases at J, with 17 bases between. The CDR3 has 14 amino acids. The CDR3 DNA is TGTGCCAGCAGCCAAGACCCGGGAGCAGCTGAAGCTTTCTTT. This gives the protein CASSQDPGAAEAFF.

The chain carries TRBV13 and TRBJ1-6; D is possibly TRBD1 (5 bases). Germline values: CDR1 PRHDT, CDR2 FYEKMQ (reference sequence). Between the trimmed V and J ends, which lost 0 bases and 11 bases, there was a span of 8 bases. This CDR3 is 13 amino acids long. The CDR3 spells CASSLGTAAPLHF. The CDR3 DNA reads TGTGCCAGCAGCTTAGGGACAGCTGCACCCCTCCACTTT.

The V and J genes are TRBV3-1 (or the pseudogene TRBV3-2) and TRBJ1-5; D unclear. Germline CDR1 reads LGHDT; CDR2 reads YNNKEL (reference sequence). The CDR3 is made up of 12 amino acids. Trimming left V 6 bases short and J 5 bases short, with 8 bases between. The CDR3 here is CASSYGDQPQHF. CDR3 DNA: TGTGCCAGCAGTTACGGAGATCAGCCCCAGCATTTT.

The chain employs TRBV7-6 and TRBJ1-4; no clear D. Germline lookup yields CDR1 SGHVS and CDR2 FNYEAQ. V was pared by 5 bases and J by 3 bases, with 13 bases between. This CDR3 has 15 residues. The CDR3 DNA reads TGTGCCAGCAGCCTAGAATACAGTCCTAATGAAAAACTGTTTTTT. Its translation: CASSLEYSPNEKLFF. Based on the CDR3 plus reference TRBV7-6 and TRBJ1-4, the full variable domain is GAGVSQSPRYKVTKRGQDVALRCDPISGHVSLYWYRQALGQGPEFLTYFNYEAQQDKSGLPNDRFSAERPEGSISTLTIQRTEQRDSAMYRCASSLEYSPNEKLFFGSGTQLSVL.

J is TRBJ2-7 and V is TRBV5-1, with 7 bases matching TRBD1. Trimming cost V 4 bases and J 3 bases; bases outside gene matches: 10. CDR1 and CDR2 from the germline V gene are SGHRS and YFSETQ. The CDR3 spans 15 residues. The CDR3 region is CASSGLPDRSYEQYF. Here the CDR3 DNA reads TGCGCCAGCAGCGGACTTCCGGACAGGAGCTACGAGCAGTACTTC.

In this sample, this clone turned up once. The chain couples TRBV10-3 to TRBJ2-6; 11 bases line up with TRBD1. Germline values: CDR1 ENHRY, CDR2 SYGVKD. The CDR3 contains 17 residues. Unmatched junction bases numbered 4, after V lost 6 bases and J lost 0 bases. Written as DNA, the CDR3 is TGTGCCATCAGAGGGACAGGGGGAGCCTCTGGGGCCAACGTCCTGACTTTC. Translating it yields CAIRGTGGASGANVLTF.

The chain employs TRBV7-9 and TRBJ1-6, with 7 bases matching TRBD1. The trim removed 1 base at V and 10 bases at J, leaving 4 bases unmatched. The CDR3 is 14 amino acids. CDR1 is SEHNR, CDR2 FQNEAQ, per germline (reference sequence). The CDR3, as DNA: TGTGCCAGCAGCTTAGGACAGGGAATCTCACCCCTCCACTTT. Amino acid sequence: CASSLGQGISPLHF.

This rearrangement joins TRBV28 to TRBJ2-7; possibly TRBD2 for D (5 bases). Germline loops: CDR1 MDHEN, CDR2 SYDVKM. Trimming shortened V by 10 bases and J by 6 bases, and 10 bases separated the two germline ends. The CDR3 is 10 amino acids. CDR3 region: CATLDFEQYF. In DNA, the CDR3 is TGTGCCACACTAGATTTCGAGCAGTACTTC.

V and J are TRBV7-6 and TRBJ1-2; no clear D. This CDR3 comprises 13 residues. In germline, CDR1 is SGHVS, CDR2 FNYEAQ. Trimming removed 2 bases at V and 6 bases at J, with 10 bases between. Written as DNA, the CDR3 is TGTGCCAGCAGCTTATGGAGGGATGATGGCTACACCTTC. The encoded protein is CASSLWRDDGYTF.

This chain uses TRBV19 with TRBJ1-3, with D tentatively TRBD1 (5 bases). The CDR3 is made up of 13 amino acids. The V end was cut by 5 bases, the J end by 8 bases, with 13 bases between. Per germline, CDR1 LNHDA and CDR2 SQIVND (reference sequence). The DNA for the CDR3 is TGTGCCAGTAGTGAAGGACAAATAGACACCATATATTTT. The encoded protein is CASSEGQIDTIYF.

This chain joins TRBV10-3 and TRBJ2-5; the match to TRBD2 covers 10 bases. The CDR3 covers 14 residues. Germline lookup yields CDR1 ENHRY and CDR2 SYGVKD. J gave up 4 bases and V 2 bases, and 1 base lay outside the gene matches. Here the CDR3 reads CAISESGGAETQYF. The CDR3 nucleotides read TGTGCCATCAGTGAGAGCGGGGGGGCAGAGACCCAGTACTTC.

This chain joins TRBV7-9 and TRBJ2-1; TRBD2 might be the D (5 bases). CDR1 is SEHNR, CDR2 FQNEAQ, per germline (reference sequence). V was trimmed by 6 bases and J by 12 bases, leaving 21 bases between them. The CDR3 runs 14 residues. DNA of the CDR3: TGTGCCAGCAGTCAATCTCTTGTCCTCGGAGGGCAGTTCTTC. This encodes CASSQSLVLGGQFF.

The V gene is TRBV2, the J gene TRBJ1-2; D remains unclear. Germline V CDR1 and CDR2: SNHLY, FYNNEI. The CDR3 spans 13 residues. V dropped 3 bases and J dropped 0 bases, with 5 bases sitting between them. DNA for the CDR3: TGTGCCAGCAGTGAGCAGGCTAACTATGGCTACACCTTC. Amino acid sequence: CASSEQANYGYTF.